Listed here are 17 T cell receptor beta chains from one sample, sequenced in a study of blood T cell repertoires in COVID-19. Profiled with immunoSEQ multiplex PCR; TCRdb holds only in-frame clones, not every one. The sample has more than 200,000 clones; under 90% are singletons. Sample: peripheral blood. These receptors were collected from a man aged 55-75 years with acute or convalescent COVID-19.

V gene TRBV13 combines with J gene TRBJ1-4, with D uncertain. Germline V CDR1 and CDR2: PRHDT, FYEKMQ (reference sequence). V lost 2 bases to trimming and J lost 7 bases, with 2 bases between them. The CDR3 loop spans 11 amino acids. CDR3 nucleotide sequence: TGTGCCAGCAGCTTACGTGAAAAACTGTTTTTT. This codes for CASSLREKLFF.

The V call is TRBV6-1, the J call TRBJ1-4; TRBD1 is a possible D gene (6 bases). V lost 3 bases and J lost 3, with 11 bases in between. CDR1 MNHNS and CDR2 SASEGT come from the germline V gene. This CDR3 is 15 amino acids long. Here the CDR3 DNA reads TGTGCCAGCAGTGACCAGGGGCATCCTAATGAAAAACTGTTTTTT. This encodes CASSDQGHPNEKLFF.

This clone came up a few times. This chain joins TRBV18 and TRBJ1-1; 8 nucleotides agree with TRBD1. This CDR3 region has 15 residues. The V gene end was trimmed by 3 bases and the J gene end by 5 bases; junction bases not matched to a gene: 8. Germline V CDR1 and CDR2: KGHSH, LQKENI. CDR3 loop: CASSPSQGAETEAFF. In nucleotides, the CDR3 is TGTGCCAGCTCACCTTCGCAGGGGGCAGAGACTGAAGCTTTCTTT.

The rearrangement joins TRBV28 to TRBJ2-3, with TRBD1 as a possible D gene (5 bases). The CDR3 is made up of 15 amino acids. Germline assignment: CDR1 MDHEN and CDR2 SYDVKM. V was trimmed by 4 bases and J by 1 base, leaving 12 bases between them. The CDR3 loop reads CASSSSGSGTDTQYF. The CDR3 DNA sequence: TGTGCCAGCAGTTCCTCAGGGTCTGGCACAGATACGCAGTATTTT.

A single count supports this clone. The rearrangement uses TRBV7-2 and TRBJ1-3; 9 bases match TRBD1. The CDR3 covers 14 residues. Germline CDR1 and CDR2: SGHTA and FQGNSA. V was clipped by 4 bases and J by 5 bases; unmatched bases: 3. The CDR3 region has the DNA TGTGCCAGCAGCTGGGACAGGGAGAGAAACACCATATATTTT. This encodes CASSWDRERNTIYF.

The chain has TRBV21-1 and TRBJ1-3; the table's D gene call, TRBD1, was not cross checked with the DNA. TRBV21-1 is marked as a pseudogene. The CDR3 is 15 amino acids. This CDR3 is CASSSRDTNVDTIYF. CDR3 DNA sequence: TGTGCCAGCAGCAGTAGGGACACAAACGTGGACACCATATATTTT.

The chain links TRBV6-4 to TRBJ2-2; D is undetermined. Germline V gene lookup returns CDR1 MRHNA and CDR2 SNTAGT. V was trimmed by 8 bases and J by 4 bases, leaving 20 bases between them. The CDR3 covers 16 residues. In DNA form, the CDR3 reads TGTGCCAGCGCACCAGGTTTTCCGACAATCACCGGGGAGCTGTTTTTT. Its protein product is CASAPGFPTITGELFF.

This clone was recorded only once. CDR3 amino acids: CAWSRDYNSPLHF. CDR3 nucleotides: TGTGCCTGGAGCCGGGACTATAATTCACCCCTCCACTTT. This chain uses TRBV30 with TRBJ1-6, with D unclear. Between the trimmed V and J ends, which lost 3 bases and 3 bases, there was a span of 6 bases. Looked up from germline, CDR1 is GTSNPN and CDR2 is SVGIG (reference sequence). CDR3 length: 13 amino acids.

This clone was seen more than once but under ten times. V gene TRBV29-1 combines with J gene TRBJ1-5; weak D call: TRBD1 (5 bases). The V end lost 5 bases, the J end lost 5 bases, and 19 bases lay between the germline ends. The germline V gene has CDR1 SQVTM and CDR2 ANQGSEA. The CDR3 runs to 15 residues. This chain's CDR3 is CSVSLGTGVHQPQHF. Written as DNA, the CDR3 is TGCAGCGTTTCGCTGGGGACGGGGGTCCATCAGCCCCAGCATTTT.

This clone has a handful of counts. CDR3: CASSLSFQTEANYGYTF. DNA for the CDR3: TGTGCCAGCAGTTTATCTTTTCAGACAGAAGCTAACTATGGCTACACCTTC. The chain combines TRBV28 with TRBJ1-2, with a tentative D call TRBD1 (5 bases). CDR1 is MDHEN and CDR2 is SYDVKM in the germline V gene. The V and J ends lost 1 base and 0 bases respectively, with 15 bases between them. The CDR3 spans 17 residues.

J is TRBJ2-3 and V is TRBV7-9; TRBD2 might be the D (6 bases). Deletions cut 5 bases from V and 6 bases from J, with 21 bases between. Germline V gene data show CDR1 as SEHNR and CDR2 as FQNEAQ (reference sequence). The CDR3 consists of 16 residues. The DNA for the CDR3 is TGTGCCAGCAGCCGGGAGCCGGGACTGGGGAGGGATACGCAGTATTTT. This gives the protein CASSREPGLGRDTQYF.

DNA of the CDR3: TGTGCCTGGAAGGGGGGGACCACACAGGGGGCCTGGAACTATGGCTACACCTTC. Translated, it gives CAWKGGTTQGAWNYGYTF. The chain couples TRBV30 to TRBJ1-2, with 9 nucleotides matching TRBD1. The germline V gene has CDR1 GTSNPN and CDR2 SVGIG (reference sequence). The CDR3 covers 18 residues. V dropped 4 bases and J dropped 2; count of bases not matched to a gene: 17. Complete variable domain (other parts from reference TRBV30 and TRBJ1-2): SQTIHQWPATLVQPVGSPLSLECTVEGTSNPNLYWYRQAAGRGLQLLFYSVGIGQISSEVPQNLSASRPQDRQFILSSKKLLLSDSGFYLCAWKGGTTQGAWNYGYTFGSGTRLTVV.

V gene TRBV11-2 combines with J gene TRBJ2-5; no clear D gene. Germline values: CDR1 SGHAT, CDR2 FQNNGV. The CDR3 runs to 14 residues. The V end lost 2 bases, the J end lost 2 bases, and 9 bases lay between the germline ends. CDR3 coding DNA: TGTGCCAGCAGCTTAACGGCAGGACAAGAGACCCAGTACTTC. Its protein is CASSLTAGQETQYF.

The chain uses TRBV7-3 and TRBJ2-7, with D possibly TRBD2 on 6 matching bases. The germline CDR1 and CDR2 sequences are SGHTA and FQGTGA. Trimming took off 1 base at V and 9 bases at J, with 16 bases between the two ends. This CDR3 has 14 residues. In DNA, the CDR3 is TGTGCCAGCAGCTTAAACTGGGGGGAGAGCGTGCAGTACTTC. It specifies CASSLNWGESVQYF.

The count of this clone is one. This chain joins TRBV7-2 and TRBJ2-7; 8 bases line up with TRBD1. The CDR3 extends over 14 amino acids. CDR1 is SGHTA and CDR2 is FQGNSA in the germline V gene. V lost 6 bases to trimming and J lost 3 bases; unmatched junction nucleotides: 7. This CDR3 is CASSYGQGIYEQYF. DNA of the CDR3: TGTGCCAGCAGTTACGGACAGGGCATCTACGAGCAGTACTTC.

The chain is built from TRBV2 and TRBJ1-1; possible D gene TRBD1, 5 bases. V lost 8 bases to trimming and J lost 1 base, with 8 bases between them. CDR1 and CDR2 from the germline V gene are SNHLY and FYNNEI. The CDR3 length is 12 residues. CDR3: CASAGQNTEAFF. The CDR3, as DNA: TGTGCCAGCGCCGGACAGAACACTGAAGCTTTCTTT. Filled out from reference TRBV2 and TRBJ1-1, the complete variable domain reads EPEVTQTPSHQVTQMGQEVILRCVPISNHLYFYWYRQILGQKVEFLVSFYNNEISEKSEIFDDQFSVERPDGSNFTLKIRSTKLEDSAMYFCASAGQNTEAFFGQGTRLTVV.

The rearrangement links TRBV6-5 to TRBJ2-7, with D possibly TRBD2 on 6 matching bases. Germline V gene sequence: CDR1 MNHEY, CDR2 SVGAGI. V dropped 0 bases and J dropped 0 bases, with 12 bases sitting between them. This CDR3 has 16 residues. The CDR3 loop reads CASSYSSGSLSYEQYF. Here the CDR3 DNA reads TGTGCCAGCAGTTACTCGTCCGGGAGCCTCTCCTACGAGCAGTACTTC.